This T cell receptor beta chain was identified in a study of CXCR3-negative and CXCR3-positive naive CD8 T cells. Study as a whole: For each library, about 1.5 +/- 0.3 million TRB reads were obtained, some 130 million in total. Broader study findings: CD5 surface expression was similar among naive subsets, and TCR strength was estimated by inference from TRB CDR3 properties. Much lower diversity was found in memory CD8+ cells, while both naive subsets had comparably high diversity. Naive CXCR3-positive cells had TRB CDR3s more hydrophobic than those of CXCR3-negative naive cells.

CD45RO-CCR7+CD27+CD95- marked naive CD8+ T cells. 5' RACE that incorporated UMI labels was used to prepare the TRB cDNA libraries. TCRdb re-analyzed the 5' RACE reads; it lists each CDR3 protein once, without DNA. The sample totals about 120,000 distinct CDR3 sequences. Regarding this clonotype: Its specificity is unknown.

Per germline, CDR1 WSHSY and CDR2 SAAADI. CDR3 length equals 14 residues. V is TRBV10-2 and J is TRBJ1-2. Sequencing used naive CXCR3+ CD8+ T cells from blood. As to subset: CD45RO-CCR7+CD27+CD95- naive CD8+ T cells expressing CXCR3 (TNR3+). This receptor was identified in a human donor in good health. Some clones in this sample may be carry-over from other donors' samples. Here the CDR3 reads CASSDPRANYGYTF.